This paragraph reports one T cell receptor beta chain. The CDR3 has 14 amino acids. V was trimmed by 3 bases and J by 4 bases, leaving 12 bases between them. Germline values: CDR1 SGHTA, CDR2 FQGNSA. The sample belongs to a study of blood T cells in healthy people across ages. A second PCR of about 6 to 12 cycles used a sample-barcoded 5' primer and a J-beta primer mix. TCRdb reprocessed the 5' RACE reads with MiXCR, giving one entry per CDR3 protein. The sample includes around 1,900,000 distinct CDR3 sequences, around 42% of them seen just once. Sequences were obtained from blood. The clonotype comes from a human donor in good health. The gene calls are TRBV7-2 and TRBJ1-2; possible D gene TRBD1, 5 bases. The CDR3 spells CASSFQGRVYGYTF. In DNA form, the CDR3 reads TGTGCCAGCAGCTTTCAAGGCAGGGTCTATGGCTACACCTTC. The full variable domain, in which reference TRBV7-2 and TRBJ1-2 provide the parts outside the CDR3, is GAGVSQSPSNKVTEKGKDVELRCDPISGHTALYWYRQSLGQGLEFLIYFQGNSAPDKSGLPSDRFSAERTGGSVSTLTIQRTQQEDSAVYLCASSFQGRVYGYTFGSGTRLTVV.